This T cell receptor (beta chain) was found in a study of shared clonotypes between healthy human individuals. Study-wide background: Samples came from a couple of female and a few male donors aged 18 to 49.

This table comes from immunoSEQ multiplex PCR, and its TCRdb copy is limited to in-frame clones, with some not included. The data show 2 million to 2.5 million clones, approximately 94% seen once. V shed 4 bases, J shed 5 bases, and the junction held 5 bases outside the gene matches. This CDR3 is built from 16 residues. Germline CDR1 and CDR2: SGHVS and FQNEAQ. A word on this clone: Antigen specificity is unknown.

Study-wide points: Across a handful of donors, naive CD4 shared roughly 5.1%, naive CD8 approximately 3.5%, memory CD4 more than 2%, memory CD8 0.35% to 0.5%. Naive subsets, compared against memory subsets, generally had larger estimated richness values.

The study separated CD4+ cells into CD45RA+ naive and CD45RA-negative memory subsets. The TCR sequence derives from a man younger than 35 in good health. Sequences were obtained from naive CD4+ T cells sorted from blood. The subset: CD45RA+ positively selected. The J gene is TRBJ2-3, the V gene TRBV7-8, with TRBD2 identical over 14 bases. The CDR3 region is CASSSGLAGGLDTQYF. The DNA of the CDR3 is TGTGCCAGCAGCTCCGGACTAGCGGGGGGCCTAGATACGCAGTATTTT.